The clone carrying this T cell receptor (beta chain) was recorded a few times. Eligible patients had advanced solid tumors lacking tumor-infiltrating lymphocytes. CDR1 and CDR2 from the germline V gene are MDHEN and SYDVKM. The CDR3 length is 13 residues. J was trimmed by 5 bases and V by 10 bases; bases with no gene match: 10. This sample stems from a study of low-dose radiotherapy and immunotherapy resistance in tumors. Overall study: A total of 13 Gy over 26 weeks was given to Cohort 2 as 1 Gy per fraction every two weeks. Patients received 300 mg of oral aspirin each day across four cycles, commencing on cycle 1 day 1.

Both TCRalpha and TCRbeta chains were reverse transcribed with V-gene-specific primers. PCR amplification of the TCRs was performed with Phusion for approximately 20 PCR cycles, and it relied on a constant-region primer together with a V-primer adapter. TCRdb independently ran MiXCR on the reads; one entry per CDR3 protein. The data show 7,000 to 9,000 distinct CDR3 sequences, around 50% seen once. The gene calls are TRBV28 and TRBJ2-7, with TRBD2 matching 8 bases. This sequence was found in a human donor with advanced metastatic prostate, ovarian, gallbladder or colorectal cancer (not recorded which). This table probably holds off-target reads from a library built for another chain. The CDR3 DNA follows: TGTGCCACGCGCCGGGGGGGGGTCCACGAGCAGTACTTC. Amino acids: CATRRGGVHEQYF.